The 9 T cell receptor beta chains in this list originate from one sample, sequenced in a study of T cell responses to AZD1222 COVID-19 vaccine. Profiled with immunoSEQ multiplex PCR; TCRdb holds only in-frame clones, not every one. The sample records roughly 140,000 clones, almost 90% being singletons. Sequencing used peripheral blood, obtained on day 0 of AZD1222 vaccination. All receptors come from an adult in good health.

This chain links TRBV2 with TRBJ2-3; 7 positions match TRBD1. The germline V gene has CDR1 SNHLY and CDR2 FYNNEI. The CDR3 runs 15 residues. The V gene end was trimmed by 2 bases and the J gene end by 0 bases; junction bases not matched to a gene: 2. CDR3 bases: TGTGCCAGCAGTGAACGGACAGGTAGCACAGATACGCAGTATTTT. Protein product: CASSERTGSTDTQYF.

The chain joins TRBV6-5 to TRBJ1-1; D gene ambiguous. Trimming removed 6 bases from V and 1 base from J, with 12 bases in between. CDR1 and CDR2 (germline): MNHEY, SVGAGI. The CDR3 extends over 14 amino acids. The CDR3 DNA sequence: TGTGCCAGCAGACCACAGTCGTGGAACACTGAAGCTTTCTTT. It specifies CASRPQSWNTEAFF.

The V and J genes are TRBV30 and TRBJ1-5; TRBD1 is a possible D gene (5 bases). The CDR3 is 13 amino acids. V was pared by 3 bases and J by 3 bases, with 9 bases between. Germline V gene sequence: CDR1 GTSNPN, CDR2 SVGIG (reference sequence). CDR3: CAWSGGINQPQHF. DNA for the CDR3: TGTGCCTGGAGCGGGGGAATCAATCAGCCCCAGCATTTT.

V gene TRBV19 combines with J gene TRBJ2-2, with 10 bases fitting TRBD1. The CDR3 is 17 residues long. The V and J ends lost 7 bases and 3 bases, in that order; junction bases with no gene match: 11. The germline gives CDR1 LNHDA, CDR2 SQIVND (reference sequence). The CDR3 nucleotides are TGTGCCAGTAAGAGGATTTTAGGGACAGGGGACACCGGGGAGCTGTTTTTT. This codes for CASKRILGTGDTGELFF.

The rearrangement links TRBV28 to TRBJ2-3; 9 bases are a match to TRBD1. This CDR3 is built from 15 residues. The V gene end was trimmed by 5 bases and the J gene end by 2 bases; junction bases not matched to a gene: 5. Germline V lookup: CDR1 MDHEN, CDR2 SYDVKM. CDR3 in DNA: TGTGCCAGCAGTCGCCGGGACAGGGACACAGATACGCAGTATTTT. Amino acid sequence: CASSRRDRDTDTQYF.

The chain links TRBV19 to TRBJ2-5; 10 bases fit TRBD2. Germline trimming cut 1 base from V and 4 bases from J; bases unmatched to any gene: 9. CDR1 is LNHDA, CDR2 SQIVND, per germline (reference sequence). This CDR3 is built from 17 residues. The CDR3 reads CASSIGLTSGLGETQYF. The CDR3 DNA follows: TGTGCCAGTAGTATAGGACTGACTAGCGGGCTAGGAGAGACCCAGTACTTC.

The chain joins TRBV19 to TRBJ2-2, with D possibly being TRBD2 (6 bases). The germline CDR1 and CDR2 sequences are LNHDA and SQIVND (reference sequence). This CDR3 contains 16 residues. V was clipped by 7 bases and J by 7 bases, with 22 bases between them. CDR3 sequence (DNA): TGTGCCAGTACCCCCTGGGGGATAAACGGGGGCGGGGAGCTGTTTTTT. This translates into CASTPWGINGGGELFF.

The rearrangement uses TRBV27 and TRBJ1-2, with 8 bases lining up with TRBD1. CDR1 and CDR2 (germline): MNHEY, SMNVEV (reference sequence). The CDR3 has 13 residues. V lost 11 bases and J lost 4; bases outside the gene matches: 9. For the CDR3, the DNA is TGTGCCGTATCCAGGGGGCCCCTCTATGGCTACACCTTC. Protein product: CAVSRGPLYGYTF.

This rearrangement joins TRBV5-1 to TRBJ2-1, with unresolved D. The CDR3 spans 11 residues. V lost 1 base and J 8 bases, leaving 4 bases between the germline ends. CDR1 and CDR2 from the germline V gene are SGHRS and YFSETQ. This CDR3 is CASSLRDEQFF. The CDR3, as DNA: TGCGCCAGCAGCTTGCGGGATGAGCAGTTCTTC.